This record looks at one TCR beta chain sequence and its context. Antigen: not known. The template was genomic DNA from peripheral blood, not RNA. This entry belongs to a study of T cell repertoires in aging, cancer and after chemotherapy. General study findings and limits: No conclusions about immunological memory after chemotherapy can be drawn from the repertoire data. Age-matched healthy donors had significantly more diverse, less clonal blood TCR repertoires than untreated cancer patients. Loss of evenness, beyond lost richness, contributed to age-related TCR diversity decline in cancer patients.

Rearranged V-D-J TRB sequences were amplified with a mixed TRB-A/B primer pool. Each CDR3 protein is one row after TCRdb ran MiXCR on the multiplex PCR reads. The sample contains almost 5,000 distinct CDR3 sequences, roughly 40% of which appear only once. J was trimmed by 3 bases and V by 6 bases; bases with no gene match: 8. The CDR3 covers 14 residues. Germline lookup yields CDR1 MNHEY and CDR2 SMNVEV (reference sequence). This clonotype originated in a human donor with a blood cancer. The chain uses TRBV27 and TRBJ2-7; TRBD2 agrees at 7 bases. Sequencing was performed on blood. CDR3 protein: CASRPLGGYYEQYF. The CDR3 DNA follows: TGTGCCAGCAGACCCCTGGGAGGGTACTACGAGCAGTACTTC.